This T cell receptor (beta chain) originates from a study of cytomegalovirus exposure and HLA in healthy donors. The PCR ran on 60 Vbeta and 13 Jbeta primers. Sequencing used immunoSEQ multiplex PCR; TCRdb keeps in-frame clones, though not all of them. In the table there are 40,000 to 60,000 clones, approximately 72% of which are singletons. Sequenced sample: PBMCs. The sequence derives from a woman aged 45-60 years in good health and CMV-seronegative.

CDR3 residues: CASSTAGSGYGYTF. The CDR3, as DNA: TGCGCCAGCTCCACAGCTGGGAGTGGGTATGGCTACACCTTC. The rearrangement joins TRBV5-1 to TRBJ1-2; D gene unclear. This CDR3 contains 14 residues. V was shortened by 7 bases and J by 5 bases, with 18 bases between the two germline ends. Per the germline V gene, CDR1 is SGHRS and CDR2 is YFSETQ.